A selection of T cell receptor beta chains follows, all from one sample in a study of blood T cell repertoires in COVID-19. Assay: immunoSEQ multiplex PCR; the TCRdb copy retains only in-frame clones and omits some. The sample consists of some 48,000 clones, approximately 90% of them appearing once. Sequencing used peripheral blood. The receptors here all came from a man between 65 and 79 years old with acute or convalescent COVID-19. Each CDR3 is given with its conserved first and last residue. The order of the fields is J gene, D gene, V gene, clone size, CDR3 protein, CDR3 DNA. The D gene is left open where the match is weak. Expanded clones get a size class; other rows say once, few or many, or leave the size out.

TRBJ2-7	.	TRBV18	.	CASSPGLSYEQYF	TGTGCCAGCTCACCGGGACTGTCCTACGAGCAGTACTTC
TRBJ2-5	TRBD1	TRBV2	.	CASKSDRGLETQYF	TGTGCCAGCAAGTCGGACAGGGGGCTGGAGACCCAGTACTTC
TRBJ1-1	.	TRBV28	.	CASRTQANEAFF	TGTGCCAGCAGGACCCAGGCCAATGAAGCTTTCTTT
TRBJ2-7	TRBD2	TRBV4-2	.	CASSQASGVSYEQYF	TGTGCCAGCAGCCAAGCTAGCGGGGTCTCCTACGAGCAGTACTTC
TRBJ2-5	.	TRBV11-2	once	CASSRHYDLAQYF	TGTGCCAGCAGCCGGCATTACGACTTGGCCCAGTACTTC
TRBJ1-1	TRBD1	TRBV24-1	.	CATSDLPRDRKNTEAFF	TGTGCCACCAGTGATTTGCCCCGGGACAGAAAGAACACTGAAGCTTTCTTT
TRBJ2-7	.	TRBV28	.	CASSLWTDPPYEQYF	TGTGCCAGCAGTTTATGGACTGATCCCCCCTACGAGCAGTACTTC
TRBJ1-6	TRBD1	TRBV11-1	.	CASSKGQVGNSPLHF	TGTGCCAGCAGCAAGGGACAGGTTGGGAATTCACCCCTCCACTTT
TRBJ2-7	.	TRBV11-3	few	CASSPGLGTGHEQYF	TGTGCCAGCAGCCCGGGGTTAGGAACTGGGCACGAGCAGTACTTC
TRBJ2-1	TRBD2	TRBV27	.	CASSLASGPGEQFF	TGTGCCAGCAGTTTGGCTAGCGGGCCGGGGGAGCAGTTCTTC
TRBJ2-1	.	TRBV5-1	.	CASSLANRYNEQFF	TGCGCCAGCAGCTTGGCCAACAGATACAATGAGCAGTTCTTC
TRBJ2-2	.	TRBV7-3	.	CASRFANTGELFF	TGTGCCAGCAGGTTCGCGAACACCGGGGAGCTGTTTTTT